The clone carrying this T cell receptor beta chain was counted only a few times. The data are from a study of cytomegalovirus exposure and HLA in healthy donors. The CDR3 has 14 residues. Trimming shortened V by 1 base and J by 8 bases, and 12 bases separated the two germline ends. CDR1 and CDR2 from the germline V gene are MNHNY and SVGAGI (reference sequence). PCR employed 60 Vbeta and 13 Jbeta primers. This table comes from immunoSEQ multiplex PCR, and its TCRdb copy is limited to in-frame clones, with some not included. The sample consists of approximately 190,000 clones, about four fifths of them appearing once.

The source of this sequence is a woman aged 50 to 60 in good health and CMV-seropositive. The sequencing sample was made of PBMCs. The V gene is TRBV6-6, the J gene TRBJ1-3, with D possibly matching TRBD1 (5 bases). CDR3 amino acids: CASSYLLGADTIYF. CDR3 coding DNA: TGTGCCAGCAGTTACTTATTAGGGGCGGACACCATATATTTT.